This T cell receptor beta chain was retrieved from a study of T-cell reconstitution after alpha-beta-depleted transplantation in children. The germline CDR1 and CDR2 sequences are DFQATT and SNEGSKA (reference sequence). The CDR3 extends over 14 amino acids. Trimming took 0 bases from V and 10 from J, leaving 18 bases between them. The authors prepared the TCRbeta library with unique molecular identifiers. MiXCR was run by TCRdb on the PCR reads, yielding one entry per CDR3 protein. Counted here are approximately 520,000 distinct CDR3 sequences, over 25% occurring once; the ten biggest clones make up less than 2.5%.

The chain combines TRBV20-1 with TRBJ2-5; D gene ambiguous. This receptor was obtained from a human donor who donated a stem cell graft to a child with aplastic anemia. The specimen was PBMCs from the stem cell graft donor, collected from the stem cell graft. The CDR3, as DNA: TGCAGTGCTAGAGATAGTGAGCGCCGTTGGGACCAGTACTTC. It yields the protein CSARDSERRWDQYF.